What follows is one TCR beta chain and its context. This entry belongs to a study of blood T cell repertoires in COVID-19. Germline lookup yields CDR1 LGHNT and CDR2 FRNRAP. This CDR3 contains 14 residues. Trimming took off 5 bases at V and 8 bases at J, with 18 bases between the two ends. Seattle's enrolled individuals joined amid active infection and were then monitored longitudinally. Per the original data handling: Counts of nucleated cells, estimated from reference gene primer amplification, were obtained. TCRdb's copy holds only in-frame clones and misses some; the assay was immunoSEQ multiplex PCR. That table gives V, J and clone size, and the DNA gave D and trimming. Of about 170,000 clones listed, 92% were seen once; the top ten hold about 5.3%.

Sequencing used peripheral blood. This clonotype was sampled from a man aged 30-40 years with COVID-19, enrolled during active disease. The chain joins TRBV12-5 to TRBJ1-2, with D perhaps matching TRBD1 (6 bases). In nucleotides, the CDR3 is TGTGCTAGTGGTGCCCCAGGGGAGGGCAAGGGCTACACCTTC. Its translation is CASGAPGEGKGYTF.